Shown below are 9 T cell receptor beta chains from a single sample sequenced in a study of blood T cell repertoires in COVID-19. Some clones are missing from TCRdb's copy, which holds only in-frame ones; the method was immunoSEQ multiplex PCR. The sample has fewer than 250,000 clones, approximately 90% seen once; the top ten hold under 5.5%. Sequenced: peripheral blood. All receptors come from a middle-aged woman with acute or convalescent COVID-19.

The rearrangement uses TRBV5-1 and TRBJ2-2; D uncertain. The ends were cut back, 4 bases at V and 2 bases at J, with 6 bases in the middle. The CDR3 spans 13 residues. Per the germline V gene, CDR1 is SGHRS and CDR2 is YFSETQ. The CDR3 protein is CASSPRNTGELFF. The CDR3 nucleotides are TGCGCCAGCAGCCCGAGAAACACCGGGGAGCTGTTTTTT.

The chain couples TRBV15 to TRBJ1-6; no reliable D call. V lost 0 bases and J 7 bases, leaving 13 bases between the germline ends. CDR1 LNHNV and CDR2 YYDKDF come from the germline V gene (reference sequence). The CDR3 consists of 16 residues. CDR3 DNA: TGTGCCACCAGCAGAGATTTTAGTCGGGGAAATTCACCCCTCCACTTT. It specifies CATSRDFSRGNSPLHF.

This chain joins TRBV19 and TRBJ1-1, with D perhaps matching TRBD1 (5 bases). The V gene lost 4 bases and the J gene lost 12 bases, with 12 bases spanning the gap. The CDR3 is made up of 11 amino acids. Looked up from germline, CDR1 is LNHDA and CDR2 is SQIVND (reference sequence). The CDR3 region is CASSNGADSFF. CDR3 in DNA: TGTGCCAGTAGTAATGGGGCAGATTCTTTCTTT.

Only one count was recorded for this clone. CDR3 protein: CASSRTGGIGNTIYF. As DNA, the CDR3 is TGTGCCAGCAGCCGGACAGGGGGAATCGGAAACACCATATATTTT. The chain uses TRBV7-2 and TRBJ1-3; TRBD1 matches at 10 bases. The V gene end was trimmed by 5 bases and the J gene end by 4 bases; junction bases not matched to a gene: 5. CDR1 and CDR2 from the germline V gene are SGHTA and FQGNSA. The CDR3 has 15 amino acids.

J is TRBJ2-1 and V is TRBV7-8, with D hard to call. Germline CDR1 reads SGHVS; CDR2 reads FQNEAQ. The CDR3 sequence is 13 residues long. V gave up 3 bases and J gave up 8 bases, with 11 bases separating them. CDR3 region: CASSLNPGYEQFF. The DNA for the CDR3 is TGTGCCAGCAGCTTGAACCCAGGCTATGAGCAGTTCTTC.

Only a few counts were recorded for this clone. This chain uses TRBV7-3 with TRBJ2-1; TRBD2 agrees at 13 bases. V dropped 4 bases and J dropped 8; count of bases not matched to a gene: 5. Germline values: CDR1 SGHTA, CDR2 FQGTGA. This CDR3 is built from 15 residues. The CDR3 bases are TGTGCCAGCAGCTCTACTAGCGGGGGGGCCCATGAGCAGTTCTTC. Its translation: CASSSTSGGAHEQFF.

This rearrangement joins TRBV6-5 to TRBJ1-6; D unclear. Between the trimmed V and J ends, which lost 4 bases and 8 bases, there was a span of 15 bases. The germline CDR1 and CDR2 sequences are MNHEY and SVGAGI. This CDR3 contains 15 residues. The CDR3 DNA is TGTGCCAGCAGTTCCCATGGCGGGATGGATTCACCCCTCCACTTT. It yields the protein CASSSHGGMDSPLHF.

The table lists this clone with a count of one. The sample has other DNA sequences that encode this CDR3 too. The chain links TRBV5-1 to TRBJ1-2, with TRBD1 identical over 8 bases. The germline V gene has CDR1 SGHRS and CDR2 YFSETQ. The CDR3 covers 14 residues. Germline trimming cut 0 bases from V and 4 bases from J; bases unmatched to any gene: 2. CDR3 DNA sequence: TGCGCCAGCAGCTTGGCAGGGGGCGGCTATGGCTACACCTTC. Its protein is CASSLAGGGYGYTF.

The chain carries TRBV7-3 and TRBJ1-1; D is unclear. The V gene's germline CDR1 is SGHTA and CDR2 FQGTGA. Deletions cut 2 bases from V and 0 bases from J, with 10 bases between. The CDR3 runs to 15 residues. CDR3 sequence: CASSLDSSMNTEAFF. In DNA form, the CDR3 reads TGTGCCAGCAGCTTAGACTCGAGCATGAACACTGAAGCTTTCTTT.